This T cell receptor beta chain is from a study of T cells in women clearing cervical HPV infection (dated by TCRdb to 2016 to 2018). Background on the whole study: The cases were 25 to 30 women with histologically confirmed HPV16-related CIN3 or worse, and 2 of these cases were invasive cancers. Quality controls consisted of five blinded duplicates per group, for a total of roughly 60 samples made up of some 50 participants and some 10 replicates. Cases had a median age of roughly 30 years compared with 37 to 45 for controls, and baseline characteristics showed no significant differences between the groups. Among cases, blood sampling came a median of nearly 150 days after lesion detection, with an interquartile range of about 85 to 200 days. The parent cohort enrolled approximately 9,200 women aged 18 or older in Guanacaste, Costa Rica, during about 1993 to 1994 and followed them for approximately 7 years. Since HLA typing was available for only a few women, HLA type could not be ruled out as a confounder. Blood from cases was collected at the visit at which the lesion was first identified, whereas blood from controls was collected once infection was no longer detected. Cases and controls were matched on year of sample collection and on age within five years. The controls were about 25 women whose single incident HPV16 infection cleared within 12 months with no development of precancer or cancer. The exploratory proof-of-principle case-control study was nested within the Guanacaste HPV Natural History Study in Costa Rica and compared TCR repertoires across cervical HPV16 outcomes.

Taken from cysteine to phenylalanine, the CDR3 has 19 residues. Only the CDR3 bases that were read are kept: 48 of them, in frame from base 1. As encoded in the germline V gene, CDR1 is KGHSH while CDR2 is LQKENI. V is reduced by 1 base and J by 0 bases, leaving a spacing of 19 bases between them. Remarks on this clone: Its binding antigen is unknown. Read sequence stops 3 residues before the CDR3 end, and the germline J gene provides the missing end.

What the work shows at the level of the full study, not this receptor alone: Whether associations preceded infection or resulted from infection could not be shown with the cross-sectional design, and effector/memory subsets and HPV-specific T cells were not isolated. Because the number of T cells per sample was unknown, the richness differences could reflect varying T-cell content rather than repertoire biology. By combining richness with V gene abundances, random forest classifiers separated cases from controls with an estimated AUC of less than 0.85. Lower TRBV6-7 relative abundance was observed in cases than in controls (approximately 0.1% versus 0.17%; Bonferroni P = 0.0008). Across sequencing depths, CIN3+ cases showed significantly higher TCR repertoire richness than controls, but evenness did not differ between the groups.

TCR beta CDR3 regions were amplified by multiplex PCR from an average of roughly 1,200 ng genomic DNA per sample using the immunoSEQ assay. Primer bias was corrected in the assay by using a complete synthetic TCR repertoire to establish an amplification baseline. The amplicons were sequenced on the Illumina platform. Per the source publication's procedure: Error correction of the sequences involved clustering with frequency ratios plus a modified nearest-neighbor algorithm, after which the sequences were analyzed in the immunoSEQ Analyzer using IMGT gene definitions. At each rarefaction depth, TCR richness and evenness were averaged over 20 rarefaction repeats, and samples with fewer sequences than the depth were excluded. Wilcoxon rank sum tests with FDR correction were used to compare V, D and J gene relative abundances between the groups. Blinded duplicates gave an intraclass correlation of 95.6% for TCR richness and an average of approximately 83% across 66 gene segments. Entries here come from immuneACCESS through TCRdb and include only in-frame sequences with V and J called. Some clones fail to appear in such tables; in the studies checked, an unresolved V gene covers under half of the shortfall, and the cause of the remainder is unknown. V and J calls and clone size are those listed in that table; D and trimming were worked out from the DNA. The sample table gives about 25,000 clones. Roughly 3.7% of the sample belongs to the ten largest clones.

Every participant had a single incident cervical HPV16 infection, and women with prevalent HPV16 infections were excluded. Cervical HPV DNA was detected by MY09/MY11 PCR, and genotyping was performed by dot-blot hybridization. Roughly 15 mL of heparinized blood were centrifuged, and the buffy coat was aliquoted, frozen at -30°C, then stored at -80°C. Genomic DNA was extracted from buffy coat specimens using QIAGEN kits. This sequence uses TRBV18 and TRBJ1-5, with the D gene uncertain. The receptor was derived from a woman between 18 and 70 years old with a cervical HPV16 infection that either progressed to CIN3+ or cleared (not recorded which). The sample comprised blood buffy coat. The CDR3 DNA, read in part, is TGTGCCAGCTCACCACAGGGCCCGTTACTGCCTTATAGCAATCAGCCC. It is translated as CASSPQGPLLPYSNQP. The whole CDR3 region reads CASSPQGPLLPYSNQPQHF.